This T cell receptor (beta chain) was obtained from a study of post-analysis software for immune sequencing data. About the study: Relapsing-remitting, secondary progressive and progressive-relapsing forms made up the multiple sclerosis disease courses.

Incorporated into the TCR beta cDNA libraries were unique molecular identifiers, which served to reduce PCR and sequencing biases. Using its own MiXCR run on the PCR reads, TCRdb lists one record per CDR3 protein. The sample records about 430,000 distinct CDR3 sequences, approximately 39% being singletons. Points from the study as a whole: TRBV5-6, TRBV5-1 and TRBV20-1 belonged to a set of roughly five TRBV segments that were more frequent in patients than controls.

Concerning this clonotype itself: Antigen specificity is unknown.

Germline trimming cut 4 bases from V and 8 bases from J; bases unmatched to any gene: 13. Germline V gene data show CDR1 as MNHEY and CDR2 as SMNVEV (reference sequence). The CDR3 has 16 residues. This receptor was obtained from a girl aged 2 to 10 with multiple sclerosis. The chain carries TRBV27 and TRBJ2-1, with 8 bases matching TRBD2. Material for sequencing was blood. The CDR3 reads CASSSVGTRLWYEQFF. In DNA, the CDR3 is TGTGCCAGCAGTTCCGTAGGGACTAGACTGTGGTATGAGCAGTTCTTC.